This TCR beta chain was obtained from a study of blood T cell repertoires in COVID-19. As for the study in general: Whether acute or convalescent, the COVID-19 samples came from the United States, Italy and Spain. In each case, the material was cDNA or gDNA derived from T cells, B-cell-depleted T cells, or PBMCs.

Original data processing: It was from reference gene primer amplification that nucleated cell counts were estimated. The assay was immunoSEQ multiplex PCR, and TCRdb's table has in-frame clones only and misses some. V, J and clone size reflect that table, while D and trimming were determined from the DNA. The sample shows about 36,000 clones, about 74% of them seen only once. V was clipped by 5 bases and J by 4 bases, with 11 bases between them. The CDR3 is 13 residues long. The specimen was peripheral blood. The chain combines TRBV12-3 or TRBV12-4 with TRBJ1-2, with D possibly TRBD1 on 5 matching bases. The sequence came from a man aged 55-75 years with active COVID-19. CDR3 loop: CASSTDRGYGYTF. The CDR3 nucleotides are TGTGCCAGCAGTACTGACAGAGGCTATGGCTACACCTTC.